This TCR beta chain was documented in a study of T cells in Graves' hyperthyroidism and ophthalmopathy. Lactation, pregnancy, other autoimmune disease or uncontrolled infection excluded patients. The TCR beta CDR3 regions underwent amplification using RNA transcripts as the source. Researchers ran a first-round RT-PCR on the TCR CDR3 using the HTBI primer set. MiXCR, applied by TCRdb to the multiplex PCR reads, yields one record per CDR3 protein. The sample carries about 420,000 distinct CDR3 sequences, less than 20% recorded once. Trimming shortened V by 2 bases and J by 7 bases, and 18 bases separated the two germline ends. The CDR3 extends over 16 amino acids. Germline CDR1 reads SGHDN; CDR2 reads FVKESK.

The receptor was isolated from a woman aged 18-35 years with Graves' hyperthyroidism. The rearrangement uses TRBV14 and TRBJ2-1; maybe TRBD1 (7 bases). The material sequenced was blood. In DNA, the CDR3 is TGTGCCAGCAGCCAAATAAGCCCAGGGGGGAGAAATGAGCAGTTCTTC. Protein sequence: CASSQISPGGRNEQFF.